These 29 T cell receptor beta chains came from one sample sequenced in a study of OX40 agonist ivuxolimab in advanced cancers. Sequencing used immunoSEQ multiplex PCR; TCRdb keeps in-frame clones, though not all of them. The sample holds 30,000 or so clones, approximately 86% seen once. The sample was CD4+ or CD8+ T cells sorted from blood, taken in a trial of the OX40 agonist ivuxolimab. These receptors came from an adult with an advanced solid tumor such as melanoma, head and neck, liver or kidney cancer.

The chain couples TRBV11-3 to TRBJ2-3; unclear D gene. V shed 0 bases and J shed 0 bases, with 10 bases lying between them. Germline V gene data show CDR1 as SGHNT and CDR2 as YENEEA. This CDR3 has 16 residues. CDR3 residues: CASSLDSRYSTDTQYF. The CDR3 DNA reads TGTGCCAGCAGCTTAGATAGTAGGTATAGCACAGATACGCAGTATTTT.

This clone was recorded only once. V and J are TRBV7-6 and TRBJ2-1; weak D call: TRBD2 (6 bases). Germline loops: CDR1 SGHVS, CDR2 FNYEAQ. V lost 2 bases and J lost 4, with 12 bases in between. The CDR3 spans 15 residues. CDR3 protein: CASSLRAGPYNEQFF. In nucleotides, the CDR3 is TGTGCCAGCAGCTTAAGGGCGGGACCATACAATGAGCAGTTCTTC.

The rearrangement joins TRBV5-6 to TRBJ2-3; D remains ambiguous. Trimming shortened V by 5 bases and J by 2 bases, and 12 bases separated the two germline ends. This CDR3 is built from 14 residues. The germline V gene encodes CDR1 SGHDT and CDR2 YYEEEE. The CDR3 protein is CASSFKDVTDTQYF. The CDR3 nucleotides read TGTGCCAGCAGTTTTAAGGACGTCACAGATACGCAGTATTTT.

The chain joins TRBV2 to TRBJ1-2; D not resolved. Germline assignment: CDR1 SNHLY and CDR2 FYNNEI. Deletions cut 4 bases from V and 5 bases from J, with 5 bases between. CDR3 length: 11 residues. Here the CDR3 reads CASSGDYGYTF. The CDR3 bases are TGTGCCAGCAGTGGCGATTATGGCTACACCTTC.

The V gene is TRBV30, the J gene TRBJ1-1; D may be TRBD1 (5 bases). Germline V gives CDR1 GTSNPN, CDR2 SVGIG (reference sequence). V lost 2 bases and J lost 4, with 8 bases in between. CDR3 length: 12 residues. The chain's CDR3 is CAWSWDFTEAFF. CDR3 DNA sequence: TGTGCCTGGAGTTGGGACTTCACTGAAGCTTTCTTT.

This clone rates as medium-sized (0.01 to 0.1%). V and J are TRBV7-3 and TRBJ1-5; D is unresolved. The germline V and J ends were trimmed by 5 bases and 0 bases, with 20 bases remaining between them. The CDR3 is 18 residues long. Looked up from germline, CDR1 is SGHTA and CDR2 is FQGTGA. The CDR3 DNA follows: TGTGCCAGCAGCCCATATGCCGAGACAAATTATAGCAATCAGCCCCAGCATTTT. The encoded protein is CASSPYAETNYSNQPQHF.

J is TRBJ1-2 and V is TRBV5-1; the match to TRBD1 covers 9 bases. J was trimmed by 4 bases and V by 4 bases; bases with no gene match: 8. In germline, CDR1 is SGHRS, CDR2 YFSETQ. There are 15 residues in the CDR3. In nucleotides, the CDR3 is TGCGCCAGCAGCCCGGGGACAGGGCTTGGCTATGGCTACACCTTC. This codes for CASSPGTGLGYGYTF.

The CDR3: CASSAGATNEKLFF. Here the CDR3 DNA reads TGTGCCAGCAGTGCGGGGGCAACTAATGAAAAACTGTTTTTT. This rearrangement joins TRBV6-1 to TRBJ1-4; D perhaps matches TRBD1 (5 bases). Germline V lookup: CDR1 MNHNS, CDR2 SASEGT. Trimming left V 4 bases short and J 0 bases short, with 6 bases between. There are 14 residues in the CDR3.

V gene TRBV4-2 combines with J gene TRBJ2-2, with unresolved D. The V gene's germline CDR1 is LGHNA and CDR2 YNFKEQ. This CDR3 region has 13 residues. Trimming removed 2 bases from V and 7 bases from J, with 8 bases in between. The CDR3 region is CASSQPDRGELFF. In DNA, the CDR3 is TGTGCCAGCAGCCAACCAGATCGCGGGGAGCTGTTTTTT.

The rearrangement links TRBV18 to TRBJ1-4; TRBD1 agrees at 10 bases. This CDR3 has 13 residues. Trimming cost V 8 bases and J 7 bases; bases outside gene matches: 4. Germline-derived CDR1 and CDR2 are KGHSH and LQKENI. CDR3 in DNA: TGTGCCAGCGCTGGACAGGGGGGTGAAAAACTGTTTTTT. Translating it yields CASAGQGGEKLFF.

The CDR3 loop reads CAWSVLNSGDEQYF. In DNA form, the CDR3 reads TGTGCCTGGAGTGTTCTGAATAGCGGGGACGAGCAGTACTTC. The J gene is TRBJ2-7, the V gene TRBV30; 8 nucleotides line up with TRBD2. After removal of 0 bases from V and 5 bases from J, the junction contained 6 bases not matched to a gene. CDR1 and CDR2 (germline): GTSNPN, SVGIG (reference sequence). CDR3 length: 14 residues.

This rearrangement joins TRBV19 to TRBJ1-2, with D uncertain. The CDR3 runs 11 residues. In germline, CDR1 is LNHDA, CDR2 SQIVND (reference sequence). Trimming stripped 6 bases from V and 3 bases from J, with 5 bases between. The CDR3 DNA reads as TGTGCCAGTAGAAGGGACTATGGCTACACCTTC. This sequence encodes CASRRDYGYTF. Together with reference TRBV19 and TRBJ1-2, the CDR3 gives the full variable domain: DGGITQSPKYLFRKEGQNVTLSCEQNLNHDAMYWYRQDPGQGLRLIYYSQIVNDFQKGDIAEGYSVSREKKESFPLTVTSAQKNPTAFYLCASRRDYGYTFGSGTRLTVV.

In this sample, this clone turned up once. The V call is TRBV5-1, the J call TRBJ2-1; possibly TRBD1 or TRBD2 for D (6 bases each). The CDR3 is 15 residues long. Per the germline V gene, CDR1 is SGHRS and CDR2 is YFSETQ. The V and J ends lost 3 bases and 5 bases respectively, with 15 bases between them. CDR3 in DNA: TGCGCCAGCAGCTGGGGGGCGGGACTTAACAATGAGCAGTTCTTC. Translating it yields CASSWGAGLNNEQFF.

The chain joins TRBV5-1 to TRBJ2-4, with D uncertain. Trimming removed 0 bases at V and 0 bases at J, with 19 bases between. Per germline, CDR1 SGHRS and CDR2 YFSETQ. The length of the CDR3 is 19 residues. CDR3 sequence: CASSLVLPTPGVAKNIQYF. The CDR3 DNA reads TGCGCCAGCAGCTTGGTTTTGCCAACGCCTGGGGTAGCCAAAAACATTCAGTACTTC.

The CDR3 region is CASSLHTGTGELFF. CDR3 coding DNA: TGTGCCAGCAGCCTCCACACTGGGACCGGGGAGCTGTTTTTT. V and J are TRBV7-2 and TRBJ2-2; the D is unclear. The CDR3 extends over 14 amino acids. Germline lookup yields CDR1 SGHTA and CDR2 FQGNSA. V lost 5 bases and J lost 5, with 12 bases in between. Variable domain in full (rest from reference TRBV7-2 and TRBJ2-2): GAGVSQSPSNKVTEKGKDVELRCDPISGHTALYWYRQSLGQGLEFLIYFQGNSAPDKSGLPSDRFSAERTGGSVSTLTIQRTQQEDSAVYLCASSLHTGTGELFFGEGSRLTVL.

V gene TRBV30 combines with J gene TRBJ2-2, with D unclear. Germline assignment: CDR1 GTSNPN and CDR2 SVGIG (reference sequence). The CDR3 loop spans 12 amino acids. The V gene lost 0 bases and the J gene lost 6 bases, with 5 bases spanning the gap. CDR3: CAWSVGAGELFF. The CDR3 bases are TGTGCCTGGAGTGTTGGCGCCGGGGAGCTGTTTTTT.

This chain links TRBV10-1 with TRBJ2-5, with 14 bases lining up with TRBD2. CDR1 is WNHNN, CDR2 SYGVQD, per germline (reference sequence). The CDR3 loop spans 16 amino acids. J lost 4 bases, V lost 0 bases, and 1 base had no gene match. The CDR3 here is CASSESGLAGVETQYF. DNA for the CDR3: TGCGCCAGCAGTGAGTCGGGACTAGCGGGAGTAGAGACCCAGTACTTC.

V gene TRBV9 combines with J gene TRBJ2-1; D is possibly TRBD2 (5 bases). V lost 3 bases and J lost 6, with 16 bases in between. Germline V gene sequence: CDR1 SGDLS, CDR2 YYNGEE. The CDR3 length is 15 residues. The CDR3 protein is CASSGPAPRGNEQFF. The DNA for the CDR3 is TGTGCCAGCAGCGGCCCCGCCCCCCGGGGCAATGAGCAGTTCTTC. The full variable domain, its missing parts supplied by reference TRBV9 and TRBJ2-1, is DSGVTQTPKHLITATGQRVTLRCSPRSGDLSVYWYQQSLDQGLQFLIQYYNGEERAKGNILERFSAQQFPDLHSELNLSSLELGDSALYFCASSGPAPRGNEQFFGPGTRLTVL.

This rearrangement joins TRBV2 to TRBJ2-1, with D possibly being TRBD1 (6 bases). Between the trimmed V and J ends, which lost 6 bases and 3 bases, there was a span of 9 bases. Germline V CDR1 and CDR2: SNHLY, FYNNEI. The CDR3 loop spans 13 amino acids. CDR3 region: CASRTGHYNEQFF. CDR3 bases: TGTGCCAGCAGGACAGGCCACTACAATGAGCAGTTCTTC.

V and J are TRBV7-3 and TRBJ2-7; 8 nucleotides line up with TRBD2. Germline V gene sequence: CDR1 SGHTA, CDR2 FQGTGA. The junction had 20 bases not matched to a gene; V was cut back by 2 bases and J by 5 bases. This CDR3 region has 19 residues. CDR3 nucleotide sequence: TGTGCCAGCAGCTTATCTCCCATATCCGTCGGCGGGAGGTTCCACGAGCAGTACTTC. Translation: CASSLSPISVGGRFHEQYF.

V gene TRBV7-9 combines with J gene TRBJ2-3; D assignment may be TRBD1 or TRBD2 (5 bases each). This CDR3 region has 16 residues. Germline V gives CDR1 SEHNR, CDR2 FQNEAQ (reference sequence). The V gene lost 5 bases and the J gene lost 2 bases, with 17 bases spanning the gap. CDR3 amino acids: CASSPFLGVFTDTQYF. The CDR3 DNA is TGTGCCAGCAGCCCTTTTTTGGGGGTTTTCACAGATACGCAGTATTTT. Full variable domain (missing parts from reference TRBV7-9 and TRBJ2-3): DTGVSQNPRHKITKRGQNVTFRCDPISEHNRLYWYRQTLGQGPEFLTYFQNEAQLEKSRLLSDRFSAERPKGSFSTLEIQRTEQGDSAMYLCASSPFLGVFTDTQYFGPGTRLTVL.

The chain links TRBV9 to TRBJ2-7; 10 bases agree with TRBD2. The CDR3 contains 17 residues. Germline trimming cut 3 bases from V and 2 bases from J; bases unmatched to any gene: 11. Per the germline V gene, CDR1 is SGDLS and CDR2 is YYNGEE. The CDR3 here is CASSARTGTSAPYEQYF. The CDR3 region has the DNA TGTGCCAGCAGCGCTAGAACCGGGACTAGCGCACCCTACGAGCAGTACTTC.

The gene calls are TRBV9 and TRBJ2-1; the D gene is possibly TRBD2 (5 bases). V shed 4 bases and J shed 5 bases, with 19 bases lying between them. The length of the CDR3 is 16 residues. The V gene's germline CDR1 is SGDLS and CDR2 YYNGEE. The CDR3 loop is CASSPLGEWPNNEQFF. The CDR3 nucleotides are TGTGCCAGCAGCCCTCTCGGGGAGTGGCCGAACAATGAGCAGTTCTTC.

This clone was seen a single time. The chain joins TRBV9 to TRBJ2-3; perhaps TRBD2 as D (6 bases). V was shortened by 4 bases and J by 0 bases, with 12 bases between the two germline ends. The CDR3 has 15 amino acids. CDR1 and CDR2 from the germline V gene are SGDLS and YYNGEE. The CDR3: CASSPGGRSTDTQYF. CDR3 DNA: TGTGCCAGCAGCCCCGGGGGACGAAGCACAGATACGCAGTATTTT.

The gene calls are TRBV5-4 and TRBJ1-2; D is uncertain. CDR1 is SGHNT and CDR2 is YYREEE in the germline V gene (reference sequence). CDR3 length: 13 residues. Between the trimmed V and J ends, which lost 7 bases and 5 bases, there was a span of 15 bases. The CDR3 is CASSTRSGYGYTF. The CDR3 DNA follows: TGTGCCAGCTCGACCAGGTCGGGATATGGCTACACCTTC.

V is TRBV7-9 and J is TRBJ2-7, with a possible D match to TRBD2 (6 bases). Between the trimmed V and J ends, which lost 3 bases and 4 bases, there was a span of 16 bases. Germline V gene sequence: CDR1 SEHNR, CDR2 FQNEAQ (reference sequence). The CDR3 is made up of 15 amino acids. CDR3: CASSFSSELFYEQYF. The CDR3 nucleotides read TGTGCCAGCAGCTTTTCTAGCGAGCTATTTTACGAGCAGTACTTC.

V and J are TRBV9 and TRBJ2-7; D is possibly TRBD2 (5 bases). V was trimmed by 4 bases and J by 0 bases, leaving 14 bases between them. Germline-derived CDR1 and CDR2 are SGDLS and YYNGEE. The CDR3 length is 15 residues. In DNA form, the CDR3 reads TGTGCCAGCAGCCCGACCGGGGTTGACTCCTACGAGCAGTACTTC. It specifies CASSPTGVDSYEQYF.

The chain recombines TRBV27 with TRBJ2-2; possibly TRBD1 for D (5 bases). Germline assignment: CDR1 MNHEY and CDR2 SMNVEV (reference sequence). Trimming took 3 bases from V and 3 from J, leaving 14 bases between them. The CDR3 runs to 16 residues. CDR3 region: CASSFLTGSYTGELFF. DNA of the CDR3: TGTGCCAGCAGTTTTCTTACAGGATCTTACACCGGGGAGCTGTTTTTT.

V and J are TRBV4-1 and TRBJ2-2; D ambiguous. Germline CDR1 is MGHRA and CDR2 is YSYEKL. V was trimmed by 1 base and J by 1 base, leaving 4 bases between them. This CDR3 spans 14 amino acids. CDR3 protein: CASSQVENTGELFF. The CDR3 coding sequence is TGCGCCAGCAGCCAAGTGGAGAACACCGGGGAGCTGTTTTTT.